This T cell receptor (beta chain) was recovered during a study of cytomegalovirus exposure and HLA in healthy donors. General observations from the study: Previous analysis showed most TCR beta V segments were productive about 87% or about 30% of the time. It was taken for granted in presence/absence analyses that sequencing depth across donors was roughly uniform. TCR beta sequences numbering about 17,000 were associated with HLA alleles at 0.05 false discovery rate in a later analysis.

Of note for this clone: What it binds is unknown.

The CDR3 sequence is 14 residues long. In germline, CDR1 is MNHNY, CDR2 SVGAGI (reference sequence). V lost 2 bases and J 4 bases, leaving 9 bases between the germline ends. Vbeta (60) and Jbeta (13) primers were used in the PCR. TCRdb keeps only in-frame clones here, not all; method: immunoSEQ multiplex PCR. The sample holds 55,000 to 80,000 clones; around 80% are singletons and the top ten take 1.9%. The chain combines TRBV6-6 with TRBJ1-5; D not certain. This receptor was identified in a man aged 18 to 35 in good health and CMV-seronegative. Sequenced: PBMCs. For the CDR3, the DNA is TGTGCCAGCAGTTACGTTCAGATTAATCAGCCCCAGCATTTT. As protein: CASSYVQINQPQHF.